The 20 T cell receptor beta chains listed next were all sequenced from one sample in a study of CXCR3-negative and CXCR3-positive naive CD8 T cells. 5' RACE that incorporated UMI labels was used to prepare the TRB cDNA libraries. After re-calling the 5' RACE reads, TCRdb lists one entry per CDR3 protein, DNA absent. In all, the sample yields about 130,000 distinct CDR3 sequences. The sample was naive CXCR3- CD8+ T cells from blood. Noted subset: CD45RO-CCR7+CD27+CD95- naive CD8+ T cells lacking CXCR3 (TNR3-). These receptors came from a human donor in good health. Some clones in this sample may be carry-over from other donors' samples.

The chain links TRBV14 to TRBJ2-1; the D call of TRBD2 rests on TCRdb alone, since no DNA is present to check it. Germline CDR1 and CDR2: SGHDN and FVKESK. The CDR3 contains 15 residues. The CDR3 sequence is CASSQGGLGLHEQFF.

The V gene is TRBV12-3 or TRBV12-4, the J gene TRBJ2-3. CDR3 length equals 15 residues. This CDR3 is CASSSPEYLSDTQYF.

CDR3 sequence: CSVIQGNYEQYF. V gene TRBV29-1 combines with J gene TRBJ2-7; TCRdb designates TRBD1, a call that cannot be tested without DNA. CDR1 is SQVTM, CDR2 ANQGSEA, per germline. CDR3 length: 12 amino acids.

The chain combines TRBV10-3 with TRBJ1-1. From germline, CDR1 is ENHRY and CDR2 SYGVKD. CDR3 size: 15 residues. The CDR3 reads CAISLGRTMNTEAFF.

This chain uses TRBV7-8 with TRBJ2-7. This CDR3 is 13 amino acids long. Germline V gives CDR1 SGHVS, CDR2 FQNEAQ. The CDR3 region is CASSLVPGSEQYF.

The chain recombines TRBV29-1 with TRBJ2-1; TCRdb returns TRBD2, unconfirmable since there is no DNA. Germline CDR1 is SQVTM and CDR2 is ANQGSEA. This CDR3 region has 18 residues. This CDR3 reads CSAFMTSGGPSSYNEQFF.

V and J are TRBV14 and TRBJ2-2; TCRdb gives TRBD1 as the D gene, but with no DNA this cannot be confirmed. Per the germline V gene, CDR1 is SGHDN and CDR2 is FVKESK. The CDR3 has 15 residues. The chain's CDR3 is CASSSTGFSTGELFF.

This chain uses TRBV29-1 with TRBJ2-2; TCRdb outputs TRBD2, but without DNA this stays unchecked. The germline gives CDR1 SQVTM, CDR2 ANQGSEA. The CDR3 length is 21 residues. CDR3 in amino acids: CSVFGFTPRGEGSLNTGELFF.

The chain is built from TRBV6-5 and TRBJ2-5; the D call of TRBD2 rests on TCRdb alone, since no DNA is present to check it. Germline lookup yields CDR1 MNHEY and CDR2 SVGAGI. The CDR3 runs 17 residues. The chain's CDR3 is CASRTTGLAEPQETQYF.

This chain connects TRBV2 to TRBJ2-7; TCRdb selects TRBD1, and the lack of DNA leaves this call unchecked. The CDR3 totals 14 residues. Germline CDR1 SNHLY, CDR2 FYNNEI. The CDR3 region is CASSTGTGSVEQYF.

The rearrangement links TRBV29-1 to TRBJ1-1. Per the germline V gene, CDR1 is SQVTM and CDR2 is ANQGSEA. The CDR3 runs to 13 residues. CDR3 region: CSVVDTLNTEAFF.

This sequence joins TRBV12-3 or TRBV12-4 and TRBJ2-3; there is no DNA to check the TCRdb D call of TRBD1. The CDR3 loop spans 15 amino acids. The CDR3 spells CASSVGTGSTDTQYF.

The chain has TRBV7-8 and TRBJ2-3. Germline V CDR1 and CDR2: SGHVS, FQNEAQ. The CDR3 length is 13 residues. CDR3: CASSLSRTDTQYF.

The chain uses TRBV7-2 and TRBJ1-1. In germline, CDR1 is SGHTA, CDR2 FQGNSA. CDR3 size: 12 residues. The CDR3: CASSLGDAEAFF.

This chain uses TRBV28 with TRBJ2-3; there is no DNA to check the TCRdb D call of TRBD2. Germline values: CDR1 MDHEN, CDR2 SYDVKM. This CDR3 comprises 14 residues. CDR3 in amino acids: CASSPGPAPDTQYF.

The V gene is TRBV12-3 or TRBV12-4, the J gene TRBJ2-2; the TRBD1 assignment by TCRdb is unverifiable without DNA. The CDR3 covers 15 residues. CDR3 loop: CASSPGPGGTGELFF.

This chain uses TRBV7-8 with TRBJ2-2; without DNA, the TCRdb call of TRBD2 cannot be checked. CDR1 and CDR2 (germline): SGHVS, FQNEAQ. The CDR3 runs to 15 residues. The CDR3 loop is CASGKAGGPWGELFF.

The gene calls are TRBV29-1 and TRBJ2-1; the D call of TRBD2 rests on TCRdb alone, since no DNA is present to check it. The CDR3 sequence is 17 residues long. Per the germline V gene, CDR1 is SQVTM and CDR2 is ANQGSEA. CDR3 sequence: CSATSAGDSGAYNEQFF.

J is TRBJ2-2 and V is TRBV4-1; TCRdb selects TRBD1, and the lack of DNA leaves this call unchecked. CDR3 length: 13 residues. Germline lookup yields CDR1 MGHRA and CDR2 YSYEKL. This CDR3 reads CASGGSGTGELFF.

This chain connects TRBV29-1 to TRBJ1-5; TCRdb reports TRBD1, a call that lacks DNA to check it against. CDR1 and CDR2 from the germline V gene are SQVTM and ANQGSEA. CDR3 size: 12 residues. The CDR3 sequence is CSGGQPEGPQHF. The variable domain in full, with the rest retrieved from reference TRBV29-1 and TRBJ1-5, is SAVISQKPSRDICQRGTSLTIQCQVDSQVTMMFWYRQQPGQSLTLIATANQGSEATYESGFVIDKFPISRPNLTFSTLTVSNMSPEDSSIYLCSGGQPEGPQHFGDGTRLSIL.